The present T cell receptor (beta chain) was sequenced within a study of regulatory T cells in long-lasting Graves disease (dated by TCRdb to about 2021). Some background on the complete study: Patients with newly diagnosed Graves' disease had been on antithyroid drugs for under 3 months. The study was registered as a clinical trial and conducted in China. Persistent Graves' disease patients were compared with newly diagnosed Graves' disease patients by peripheral blood TCR sequencing and RNA sequencing. A total of around 33 samples were covered by TCR sequencing, comprising roughly 13 persistent and 20 newly diagnosed Graves' disease patients. General study outcomes and caveats: Preferential use of TRBV28, TRBJ1-2 and TRBJ2-5 was observed in persistent disease, whereas TRBV20-1 and TRBJ2-1 were favored in newly diagnosed disease. More public clonotypes were shared among persistent patients (under 3,000) than among newly diagnosed patients (just under 1,000). Sequencing and analysis were limited to the TCR beta chain. The authors noted that the small sample size was a limitation that may lower accuracy. Persistent Graves' disease patients showed lower TCR Shannon entropy and fewer highly expanded clones than newly diagnosed patients, suggesting clonal expansion. The study examined only peripheral blood because the primary lesion, thyroid tissue, could not be accessed.

The sample's time point, from its label and the paper: newly diagnosed GD, antithyroid drugs for less than 3 months. For both TCR sequencing and RNA sequencing, RNA was extracted from PBMCs in TRIzol. Graves' disease was diagnosed according to American Thyroid Association guidelines. The patients came from an endocrinology department in Xi'an, China. From each patient, around 9 milliliters of peripheral blood was collected into an EDTA anticoagulant tube. Ficoll Paque Plus density gradient separation was used to isolate PBMCs, and no further T cell sorting was done. An Agilent 2100 Bioanalyzer and agarose gel were used to check RNA quality, while a NanoDrop 2000 measured RNA concentration. Many counts were recorded for this clonotype. Its target antigen remains unknown. It has no much larger one-base neighbor in the sample; base qualities were not kept. The germline V gene (reference sequence) provides CDR1 DFQATT and CDR2 SNEGSKA. From V the trimming removes 5 bases and from J it removes 3 bases, while the gene matches leave 10 bases of the junction unaccounted for. The CDR3 holds 15 amino acids from the cysteine to the phenylalanine. The read is trimmed to its CDR3 DNA, 45 bases read in frame from base 1.

The method behind the library was multiplex PCR. Instrument used: Illumina HiSeq 4000. To build TCR beta libraries, CDR3 regions were amplified by Arm-PCR using iRepertoire HTBI primers. PCR products were gel purified before sequencing. Turning to the authors' computational methods: Gene usage analysis of CDR3 amino acid clonotypes used the approximately 62 TRBV and 12 to 15 TRBJ segments found across samples. COPE and FqMerger were used to merge filtered high-quality paired reads into contigs. BLAST was used to align contigs to the IMGT TRBV, TRBD and TRBJ reference genes, and CDR3 was defined following IMGT. Highly expanded clones were defined as clonotypes with a frequency above 0.1%. Shannon entropy was used to measure repertoire diversity, and the Gini coefficient was used to measure V-J evenness. Public clonotypes were defined as clonotypes shared by more than one individual. TCRdb ran its own pipeline on the public reads, namely fastp trimming at Q25 and MiXCR clone calling, and kept in-frame beta chains. Identical CDR3 protein sequences are pooled into one entry, listed with their most common genes and DNA. The V and J calls were not made by the authors but by TCRdb's processing. The sample records about 380,000 distinct CDR3 sequences, roughly 16% of which are singletons. In total, the top ten clones hold 20% to 25% of the sample.

This material consisted of peripheral blood mononuclear cells (PBMCs), taken at new diagnosis, from a patient treated with antithyroid drugs. The V gene is TRBV20-1 and the J gene is TRBJ2-5, with 9 bases aligning to TRBD1. This clonotype was sampled from a female donor with Graves disease. At the DNA level, the sequence is TGCAGTGCTTTAGCCGGGACAGGGACTAAAGAGACCCAGTACTTC. This codes for CSALAGTGTKETQYF.